This T cell receptor (beta chain) was captured by sequencing in a study of T cells in Graves' hyperthyroidism and ophthalmopathy. CDR1 and CDR2 from the germline V gene are SGHRS and YFSETQ. This CDR3 is 16 amino acids long. V dropped 4 bases and J dropped 0; count of bases not matched to a gene: 7. TCR beta CDR3 sequences were amplified from RNA transcripts. TCR CDR3 underwent first-round RT-PCR with the HTBI primer set. TCRdb used MiXCR to reprocess the multiplex PCR reads, holding one entry per CDR3 protein. The table records a few hundred thousand distinct CDR3 sequences, less than 15% of them present only once. This clonotype has a handful of counts.

The sequenced material came from blood. This clonotype was sampled from a woman aged 18-30 years with Graves' hyperthyroidism. This sequence joins TRBV5-1 and TRBJ1-5, with 7 bases identical to TRBD1. In DNA, the CDR3 is TGCGCCAGCAGCACTGGACAGGACAATAGCAATCAGCCCCAGCATTTT. Translation gives CASSTGQDNSNQPQHF.